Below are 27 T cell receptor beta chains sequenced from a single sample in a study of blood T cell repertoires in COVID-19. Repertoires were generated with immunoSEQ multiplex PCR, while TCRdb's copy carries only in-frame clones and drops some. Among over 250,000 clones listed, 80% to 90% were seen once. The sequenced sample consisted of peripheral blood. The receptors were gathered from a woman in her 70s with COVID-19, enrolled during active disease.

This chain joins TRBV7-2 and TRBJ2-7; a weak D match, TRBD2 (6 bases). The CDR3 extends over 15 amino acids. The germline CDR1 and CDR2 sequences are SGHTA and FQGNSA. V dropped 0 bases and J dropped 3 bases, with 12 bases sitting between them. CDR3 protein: CASSLAIRGYYEQYF. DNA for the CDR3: TGTGCCAGCAGCTTAGCGATCCGGGGGTACTACGAGCAGTACTTC.

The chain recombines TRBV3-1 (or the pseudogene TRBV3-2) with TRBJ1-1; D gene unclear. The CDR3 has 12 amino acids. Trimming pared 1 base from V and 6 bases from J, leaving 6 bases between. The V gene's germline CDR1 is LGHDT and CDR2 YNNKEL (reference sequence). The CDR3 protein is CASSQGVAEAFF. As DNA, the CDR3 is TGTGCCAGCAGCCAAGGAGTGGCTGAAGCTTTCTTT.

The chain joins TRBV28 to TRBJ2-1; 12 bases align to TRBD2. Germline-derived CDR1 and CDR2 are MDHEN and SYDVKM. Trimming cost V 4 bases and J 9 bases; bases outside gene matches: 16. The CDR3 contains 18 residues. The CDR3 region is CASSSMTLTSGSVGEQFF. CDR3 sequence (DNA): TGTGCCAGCAGTTCAATGACACTGACTAGCGGGAGTGTCGGTGAGCAGTTCTTC.

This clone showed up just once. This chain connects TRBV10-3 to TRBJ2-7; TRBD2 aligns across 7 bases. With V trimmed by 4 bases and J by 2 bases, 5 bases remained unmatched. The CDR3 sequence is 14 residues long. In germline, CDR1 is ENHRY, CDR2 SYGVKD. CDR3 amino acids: CAISAAGETYEQYF. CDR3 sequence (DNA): TGTGCCATCAGTGCGGCGGGAGAAACCTACGAGCAGTACTTC.

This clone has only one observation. CDR3 loop: CATQQGNQPQHF. The CDR3 region has the DNA TGTGCCACCCAGCAGGGAAATCAGCCCCAGCATTTT. The V gene is TRBV15, the J gene TRBJ1-5; TRBD1 is a possible D gene (5 bases). V gave up 8 bases and J gave up 4 bases, with 9 bases separating them. The CDR3 is 12 amino acids. Germline V gene data show CDR1 as LNHNV and CDR2 as YYDKDF (reference sequence).

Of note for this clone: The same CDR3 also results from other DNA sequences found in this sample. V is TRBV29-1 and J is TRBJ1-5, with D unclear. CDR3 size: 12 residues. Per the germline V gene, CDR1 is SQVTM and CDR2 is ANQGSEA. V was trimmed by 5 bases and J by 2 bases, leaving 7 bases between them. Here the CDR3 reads CSVRQGNQPQHF. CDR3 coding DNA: TGCAGCGTTAGACAAGGCAATCAGCCCCAGCATTTT. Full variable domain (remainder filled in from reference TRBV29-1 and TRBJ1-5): SAVISQKPSRDICQRGTSLTIQCQVDSQVTMMFWYRQQPGQSLTLIATANQGSEATYESGFVIDKFPISRPNLTFSTLTVSNMSPEDSSIYLCSVRQGNQPQHFGDGTRLSIL.

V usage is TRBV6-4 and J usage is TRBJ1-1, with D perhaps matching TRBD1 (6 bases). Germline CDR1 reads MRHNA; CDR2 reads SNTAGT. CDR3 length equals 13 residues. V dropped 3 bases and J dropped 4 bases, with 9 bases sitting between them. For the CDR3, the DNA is TGTGCCAGCAGTGAAGAACAGGGCACTGAAGCTTTCTTT. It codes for CASSEEQGTEAFF.

The chain's CDR3 is CASSFGGTGSRYEQFF. The CDR3 nucleotides are TGTGCCAGCAGCTTTGGTGGGACAGGGTCACGGTATGAGCAGTTCTTC. The V gene is TRBV11-3, the J gene TRBJ2-1, with 9 bases matching TRBD1. The V segment lost 3 bases and the J segment 8 bases; nucleotides outside the gene matches: 11. Germline CDR1 and CDR2: SGHNT and YENEEA. The CDR3 consists of 16 residues.

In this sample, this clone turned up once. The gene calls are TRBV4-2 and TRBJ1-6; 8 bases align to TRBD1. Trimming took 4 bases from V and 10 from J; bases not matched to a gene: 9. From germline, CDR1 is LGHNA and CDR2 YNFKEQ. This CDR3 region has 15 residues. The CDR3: CASSLEDRGESPLHF. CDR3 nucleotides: TGTGCCAGCAGCCTTGAAGACAGGGGTGAGTCACCCCTCCACTTT.

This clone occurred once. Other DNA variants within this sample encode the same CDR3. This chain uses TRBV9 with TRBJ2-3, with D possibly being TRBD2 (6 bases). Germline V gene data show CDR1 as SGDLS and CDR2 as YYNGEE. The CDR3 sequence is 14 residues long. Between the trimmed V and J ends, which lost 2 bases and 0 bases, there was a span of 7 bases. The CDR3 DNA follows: TGTGCCAGCAGCGTGGGGGGTAGCACAGATACGCAGTATTTT. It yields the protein CASSVGGSTDTQYF.

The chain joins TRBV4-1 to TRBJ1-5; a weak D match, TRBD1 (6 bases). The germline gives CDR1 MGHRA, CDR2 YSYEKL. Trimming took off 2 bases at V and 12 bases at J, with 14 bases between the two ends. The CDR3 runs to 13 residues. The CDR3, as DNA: TGCGCCAGCAGCCAAAACCTCAGACAGGTCCAGCATTTT. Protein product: CASSQNLRQVQHF.

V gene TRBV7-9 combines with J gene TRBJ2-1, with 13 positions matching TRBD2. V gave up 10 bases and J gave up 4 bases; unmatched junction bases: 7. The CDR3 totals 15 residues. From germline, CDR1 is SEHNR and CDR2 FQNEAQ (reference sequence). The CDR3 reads CATGLAGVFYNEQFF. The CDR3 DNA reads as TGTGCCACCGGACTAGCGGGAGTCTTTTACAATGAGCAGTTCTTC.

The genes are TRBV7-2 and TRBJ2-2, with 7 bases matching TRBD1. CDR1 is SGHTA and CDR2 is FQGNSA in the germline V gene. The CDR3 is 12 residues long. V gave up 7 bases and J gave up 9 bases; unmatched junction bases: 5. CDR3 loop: CASKRRGRELFF. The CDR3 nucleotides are TGTGCCAGCAAACGTAGGGGGCGGGAGCTGTTTTTT.

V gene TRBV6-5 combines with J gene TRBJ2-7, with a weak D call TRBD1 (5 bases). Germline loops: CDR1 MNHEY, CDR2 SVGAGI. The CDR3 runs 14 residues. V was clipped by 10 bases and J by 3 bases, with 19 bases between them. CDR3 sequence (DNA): TGTGCCACCCGCGCAGACAGACCTAACTACGAGCAGTACTTC. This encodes CATRADRPNYEQYF.

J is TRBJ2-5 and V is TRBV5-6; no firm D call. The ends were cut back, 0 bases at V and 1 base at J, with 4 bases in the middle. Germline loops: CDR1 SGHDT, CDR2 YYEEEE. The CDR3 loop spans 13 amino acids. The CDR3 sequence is CASSLVSQETQYF. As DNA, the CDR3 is TGTGCCAGCAGCTTGGTATCCCAAGAGACCCAGTACTTC.

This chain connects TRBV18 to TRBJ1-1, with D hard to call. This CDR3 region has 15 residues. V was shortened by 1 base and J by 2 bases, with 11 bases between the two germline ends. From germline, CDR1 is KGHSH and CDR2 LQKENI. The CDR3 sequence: CASSPLHLSNTEAFF. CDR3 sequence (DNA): TGTGCCAGCTCACCACTTCACCTAAGTAACACTGAAGCTTTCTTT. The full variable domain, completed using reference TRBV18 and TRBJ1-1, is NAGVMQNPRHLVRRRGQEARLRCSPMKGHSHVYWYRQLPEEGLKFMVYLQKENIIDESGMPKERFSAEFPKEGPSILRIQQVVRGDSAAYFCASSPLHLSNTEAFFGQGTRLTVV.

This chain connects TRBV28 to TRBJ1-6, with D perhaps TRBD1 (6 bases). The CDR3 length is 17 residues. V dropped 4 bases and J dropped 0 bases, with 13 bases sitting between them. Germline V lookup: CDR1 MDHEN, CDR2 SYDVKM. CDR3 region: CASSSPQGVSYNSPLHF. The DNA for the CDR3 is TGTGCCAGCAGTTCCCCACAGGGAGTCTCCTATAATTCACCCCTCCACTTT.

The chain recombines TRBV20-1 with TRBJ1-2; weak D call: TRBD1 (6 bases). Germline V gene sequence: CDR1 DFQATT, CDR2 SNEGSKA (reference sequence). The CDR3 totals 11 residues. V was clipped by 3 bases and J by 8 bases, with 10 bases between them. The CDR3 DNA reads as TGCAGTGCTAGCACAGGGCGCGGCTACACCTTC. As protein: CSASTGRGYTF.

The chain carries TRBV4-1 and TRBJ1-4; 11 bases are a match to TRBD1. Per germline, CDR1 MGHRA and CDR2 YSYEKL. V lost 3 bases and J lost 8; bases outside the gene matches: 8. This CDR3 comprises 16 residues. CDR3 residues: CASSHGQGAGDEKLFF. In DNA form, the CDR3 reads TGCGCCAGCAGCCACGGACAGGGGGCGGGAGACGAAAAACTGTTTTTT.

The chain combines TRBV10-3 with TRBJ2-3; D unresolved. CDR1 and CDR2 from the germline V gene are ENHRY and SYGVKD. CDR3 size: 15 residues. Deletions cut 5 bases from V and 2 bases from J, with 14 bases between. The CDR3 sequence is CAISLQMSPTDTQYF. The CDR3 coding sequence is TGTGCCATCAGTCTACAGATGTCCCCCACAGATACGCAGTATTTT.

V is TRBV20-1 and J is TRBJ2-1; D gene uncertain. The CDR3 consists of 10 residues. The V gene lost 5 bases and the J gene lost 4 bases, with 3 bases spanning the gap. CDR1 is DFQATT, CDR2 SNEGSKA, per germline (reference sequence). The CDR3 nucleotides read TGCAGTGCTTCTTACAATGAGCAGTTCTTC. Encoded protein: CSASYNEQFF.

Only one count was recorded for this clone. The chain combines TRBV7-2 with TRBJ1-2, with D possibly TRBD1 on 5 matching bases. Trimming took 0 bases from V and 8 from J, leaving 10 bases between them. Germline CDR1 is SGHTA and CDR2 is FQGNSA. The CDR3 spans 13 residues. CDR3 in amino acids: CASSLARAKGYTF. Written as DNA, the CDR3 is TGTGCCAGCAGCTTAGCCAGGGCAAAGGGCTACACCTTC.

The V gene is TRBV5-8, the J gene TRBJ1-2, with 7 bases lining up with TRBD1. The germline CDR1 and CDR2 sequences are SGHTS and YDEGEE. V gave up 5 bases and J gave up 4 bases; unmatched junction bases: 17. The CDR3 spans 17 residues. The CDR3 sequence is CASSYNKRQGRAYGYTF. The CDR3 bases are TGTGCCAGCAGTTATAATAAACGACAGGGTAGGGCCTATGGCTACACCTTC.

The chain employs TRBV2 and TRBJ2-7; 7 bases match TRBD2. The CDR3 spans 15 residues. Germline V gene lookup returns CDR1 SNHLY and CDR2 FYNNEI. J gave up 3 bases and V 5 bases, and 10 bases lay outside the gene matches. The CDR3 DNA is TGTGCCAGCAGTCCATCCCGGGGGGTAGGCTACGAGCAGTACTTC. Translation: CASSPSRGVGYEQYF.

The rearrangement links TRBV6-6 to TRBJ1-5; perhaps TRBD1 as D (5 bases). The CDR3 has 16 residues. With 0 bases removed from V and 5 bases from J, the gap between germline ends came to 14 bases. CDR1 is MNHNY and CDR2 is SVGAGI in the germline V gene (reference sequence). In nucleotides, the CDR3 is TGTGCCAGCAGTTACTCTAGGCGGCAGGGTTATCAGCCCCAGCATTTT. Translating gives CASSYSRRQGYQPQHF.

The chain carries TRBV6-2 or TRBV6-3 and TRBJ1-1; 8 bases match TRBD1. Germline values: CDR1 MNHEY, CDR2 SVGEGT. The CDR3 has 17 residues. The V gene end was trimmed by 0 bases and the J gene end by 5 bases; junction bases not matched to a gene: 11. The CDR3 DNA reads TGTGCCAGCAGTTACTCTCGGACAGGGATAGGAAGGACTGAAGCTTTCTTT. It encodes CASSYSRTGIGRTEAFF.

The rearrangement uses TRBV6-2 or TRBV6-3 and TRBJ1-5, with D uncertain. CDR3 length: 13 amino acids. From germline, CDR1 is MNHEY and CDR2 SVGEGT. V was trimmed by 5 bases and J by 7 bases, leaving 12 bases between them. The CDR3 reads CASSVQSEQPQHF. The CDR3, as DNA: TGTGCCAGCAGTGTGCAGTCGGAGCAGCCCCAGCATTTT.